A single sample is the source of the 30 T cell receptor beta chains below, sequenced in a study of beta chain features in type 1 diabetes. Every bit of the isolated RNA underwent reverse transcription, so sequencing read expressed TCRB transcripts. Assay used: immunoSEQ multiplex PCR; TCRdb lists only in-frame clones, some missing. This sample has 350,000 or so clones; roughly a fifth occur once, and the top ten carry 0.044%. The source material was naive CD4+ T cells from blood. The origin of the receptors is a young woman in good health.

The CDR3 DNA reads TGTGCCAGCAGCTTGGGTGGACTGGACAATGAGCAGTTCTTC. It translates to CASSLGGLDNEQFF. V is TRBV5-6 and J is TRBJ2-1, with D maybe TRBD2 (5 bases). The germline gives CDR1 SGHDT, CDR2 YYEEEE. Deletions cut 0 bases from V and 5 bases from J, with 9 bases between. The CDR3 spans 14 residues.

This chain joins TRBV5-1 and TRBJ2-5; D possibly corresponds to TRBD1 (6 bases). V was trimmed by 0 bases and J by 3 bases, leaving 9 bases between them. The germline gives CDR1 SGHRS, CDR2 YFSETQ. This CDR3 spans 14 amino acids. DNA for the CDR3: TGCGCCAGCAGCTTGGGGGCAGGGGAAGAGACCCAGTACTTC. This translates into CASSLGAGEETQYF.

There are a few counts of this clone. This sequence joins TRBV30 and TRBJ2-1; D unclear. The CDR3 has 11 amino acids. Trimming shortened V by 3 bases and J by 9 bases, and 9 bases separated the two germline ends. The germline CDR1 and CDR2 sequences are GTSNPN and SVGIG (reference sequence). CDR3 residues: CAWRTYGEQFF. In DNA, the CDR3 is TGTGCCTGGAGGACTTATGGTGAGCAGTTCTTC.

This clone was picked up a small number of times. This rearrangement joins TRBV5-1 to TRBJ2-1; D is unresolved. Trimming removed 4 bases at V and 0 bases at J, with 11 bases between. This CDR3 contains 15 residues. CDR1 is SGHRS, CDR2 YFSETQ, per germline. The CDR3 DNA sequence: TGCGCCAGCAGCCCAAGACAAATCTCCTACAATGAGCAGTTCTTC. It translates to CASSPRQISYNEQFF.

This clone came up once. The chain joins TRBV15 to TRBJ2-7; no definite D call. Germline CDR1 is LNHNV and CDR2 is YYDKDF (reference sequence). The CDR3 length is 14 residues. Trimming cost V 0 bases and J 6 bases, with 12 bases left between them. The CDR3 here is CATSRDRSDLEQYF. As DNA, the CDR3 is TGTGCCACCAGCAGAGATAGGAGTGACCTCGAGCAGTACTTC.

V is TRBV30 and J is TRBJ1-1; 8 positions agree with TRBD1. J was trimmed by 5 bases and V by 1 base; bases with no gene match: 3. CDR1 is GTSNPN, CDR2 SVGIG, per germline (reference sequence). The CDR3 runs to 13 residues. The CDR3 sequence: CAWSGTGRTEAFF. In DNA, the CDR3 is TGTGCCTGGAGTGGGACAGGGCGAACTGAAGCTTTCTTT.

The DNA of the CDR3 is TGTGCCAGCAGCCCACAGGGGACCTATCAGCCCCAGCATTTT. The encoded protein is CASSPQGTYQPQHF. The V gene is TRBV2, the J gene TRBJ1-5; 7 positions match TRBD1. Germline V gene data show CDR1 as SNHLY and CDR2 as FYNNEI. Unmatched junction bases numbered 7, after V lost 6 bases and J lost 5 bases. This CDR3 is built from 14 residues.

This chain links TRBV5-1 with TRBJ2-1; tentative D call: TRBD2 (6 bases). Deletions cut 4 bases from V and 6 bases from J, with 17 bases between. This CDR3 has 15 residues. The germline V gene has CDR1 SGHRS and CDR2 YFSETQ. CDR3 nucleotides: TGCGCCAGCAGCCGGTCGGCGGCCGGGGGCAATGAGCAGTTCTTC. Translating it yields CASSRSAAGGNEQFF.

This clone was seen a handful of times. The chain links TRBV4-1 to TRBJ2-2; 8 nucleotides agree with TRBD2. The CDR3 consists of 17 residues. Germline V CDR1 and CDR2: MGHRA, YSYEKL. The J segment lost 1 base and the V segment lost 0 bases, leaving 4 bases of the junction unmatched. The CDR3 reads CASSQEAGVGNTGELFF. The CDR3 coding sequence is TGCGCCAGCAGCCAAGAAGCGGGAGTCGGGAACACCGGGGAGCTGTTTTTT.

In its sample, this clone was seen a few times. V usage is TRBV5-4 and J usage is TRBJ1-6; D remains ambiguous. CDR3 length: 14 residues. CDR1 and CDR2 from the germline V gene are SGHNT and YYREEE (reference sequence). Trimming cost V 4 bases and J 7 bases, with 12 bases left between them. The CDR3 here is CASSRERGNSPLHF. As DNA, the CDR3 is TGTGCCAGCAGCAGGGAGCGGGGAAATTCACCCCTCCACTTT.

This clone appeared a few times. This chain joins TRBV2 and TRBJ1-1; weak D call: TRBD1 (5 bases). V was clipped by 1 base and J by 3 bases, with 9 bases between them. The CDR3 length is 14 residues. Germline CDR1 reads SNHLY; CDR2 reads FYNNEI. In DNA, the CDR3 is TGTGCCAGCAGTGAAGGGACACCGTACACTGAAGCTTTCTTT. Translating it yields CASSEGTPYTEAFF. Complete variable domain (other parts from reference TRBV2 and TRBJ1-1): EPEVTQTPSHQVTQMGQEVILRCVPISNHLYFYWYRQILGQKVEFLVSFYNNEISEKSEIFDDQFSVERPDGSNFTLKIRSTKLEDSAMYFCASSEGTPYTEAFFGQGTRLTVV.

This chain's CDR3 is CASSPGGSEAFF. The CDR3 DNA is TGTGCCAGCAGCCCCGGGGGTTCTGAAGCTTTCTTT. The rearrangement uses TRBV7-3 and TRBJ1-1; a weak D match, TRBD1 (5 bases). Germline V lookup: CDR1 SGHTA, CDR2 FQGTGA. The V gene lost 5 bases and the J gene lost 6 bases, with 10 bases spanning the gap. There are 12 residues in the CDR3.

This clone was picked up a small number of times. The V and J genes are TRBV5-1 and TRBJ2-1; 9 nucleotides agree with TRBD2. After removal of 0 bases from V and 6 bases from J, the junction contained 7 bases not matched to a gene. The CDR3 covers 16 residues. Germline assignment: CDR1 SGHRS and CDR2 YFSETQ. The CDR3 DNA sequence: TGCGCCAGCAGCTTGGACGTAGCGGGAGCGTCCAATGAGCAGTTCTTC. This gives the protein CASSLDVAGASNEQFF.

The chain joins TRBV5-1 to TRBJ2-1, with 12 bases matching TRBD2. V trimming: 3 bases; J trimming: 5 bases; junction bases outside the gene matches: 3. In germline, CDR1 is SGHRS, CDR2 YFSETQ. The CDR3 is 15 residues long. CDR3 loop: CASSSGLAGHNEQFF. CDR3 sequence (DNA): TGCGCCAGCAGCTCCGGACTAGCGGGACACAATGAGCAGTTCTTC.

This clone was seen more than once but under ten times. This chain connects TRBV15 to TRBJ2-1; D not certain. CDR1 and CDR2 from the germline V gene are LNHNV and YYDKDF (reference sequence). V dropped 3 bases and J dropped 0 bases, with 6 bases sitting between them. The length of the CDR3 is 14 residues. DNA for the CDR3: TGTGCCACCAGCAGGCCGGGCTCCTACAATGAGCAGTTCTTC. Its translation: CATSRPGSYNEQFF.

The sample holds a few counts of this clone. This same CDR3 is encoded by further DNA sequences in the sample. The chain has TRBV5-1 and TRBJ2-3; 9 bases match TRBD2. Germline V gives CDR1 SGHRS, CDR2 YFSETQ. This CDR3 has 14 residues. V lost 1 base, J lost 4 bases, and 1 base stayed unmatched. CDR3 coding DNA: TGCGCCAGCAGCTTGACTAGCGGGTCAGATACGCAGTATTTT. Protein: CASSLTSGSDTQYF.

The rearrangement links TRBV14 to TRBJ2-1; D is perhaps TRBD1 (6 bases). The germline V and J ends were trimmed by 1 base and 7 bases, with 14 bases remaining between them. CDR1 and CDR2 from the germline V gene are SGHDN and FVKESK. The CDR3 contains 15 residues. The CDR3 protein is CASSQGGTGSNEQFF. CDR3 in DNA: TGTGCCAGCAGCCAAGGAGGAACAGGGTCGAATGAGCAGTTCTTC.

This clone was seen only a few times. The chain recombines TRBV5-1 with TRBJ2-3; 7 bases line up with TRBD1. From germline, CDR1 is SGHRS and CDR2 YFSETQ. The CDR3 sequence is 15 residues long. V was pared by 0 bases and J by 0 bases, with 1 base of the junction left unmatched. CDR3 DNA: TGCGCCAGCAGCTTGGGACAGGGAAGCACAGATACGCAGTATTTT. Protein sequence: CASSLGQGSTDTQYF.

The sample holds a few counts of this clone. The chain links TRBV13 to TRBJ2-7; 7 bases are a match to TRBD2. The CDR3 is made up of 15 amino acids. Germline V gene sequence: CDR1 PRHDT, CDR2 FYEKMQ (reference sequence). The V gene end was trimmed by 0 bases and the J gene end by 2 bases; junction bases not matched to a gene: 4. The CDR3 is CASSLGTSYPYEQYF. The CDR3 DNA follows: TGTGCCAGCAGCTTAGGGACTAGCTATCCCTACGAGCAGTACTTC.

Concerning this clone: The same CDR3 arises from other DNA sequences in this sample as well. The chain recombines TRBV5-1 with TRBJ2-3; 7 nucleotides align to TRBD2. J lost 1 base, V lost 0 bases, and 2 bases had no gene match. The CDR3 has 15 residues. Germline V gene data show CDR1 as SGHRS and CDR2 as YFSETQ. The CDR3 DNA sequence: TGCGCCAGCAGCTTGGTTCTAGCGGGCACAGATACGCAGTATTTT. Its protein product is CASSLVLAGTDTQYF.

This clone occurred a few times. This chain connects TRBV2 to TRBJ1-2; a possible D gene is TRBD1 (6 bases). Trimming pared 0 bases from V and 4 bases from J, leaving 15 bases between. Germline CDR1 SNHLY, CDR2 FYNNEI. This CDR3 is 16 amino acids long. CDR3 region: CASSEALQQGSYGYTF. CDR3 bases: TGTGCCAGCAGTGAAGCGCTTCAGCAGGGGTCCTATGGCTACACCTTC.

The chain couples TRBV6-5 to TRBJ2-3; maybe TRBD1 (6 bases). V lost 8 bases to trimming and J lost 4 bases, with 19 bases between them. The CDR3 extends over 15 amino acids. Germline V gene data show CDR1 as MNHEY and CDR2 as SVGAGI. CDR3 bases: TGTGCCAGCCGCTTCTCCGGGACATTAGCAGATACGCAGTATTTT. The encoded protein is CASRFSGTLADTQYF.

This clone was seen a handful of times. The CDR3 spells CATSSTRLAGGDGANVLTF. In nucleotides, the CDR3 is TGTGCCACCAGCAGTACTAGACTAGCGGGGGGAGATGGGGCCAACGTCCTGACTTTC. The V call is TRBV15, the J call TRBJ2-6, with 13 bases identical to TRBD2. J gave up 3 bases and V 3 bases, and 8 bases lay outside the gene matches. This CDR3 has 19 residues. Per germline, CDR1 LNHNV and CDR2 YYDKDF (reference sequence).

The chain is built from TRBV9 and TRBJ1-2, with a weak D call TRBD1 (6 bases). This CDR3 is 14 amino acids long. The germline V and J ends were trimmed by 0 bases and 7 bases, with 13 bases remaining between them. Per germline, CDR1 SGDLS and CDR2 YYNGEE. CDR3 in DNA: TGTGCCAGCAGCGTAGCCTTAGGGGGAAGTGGCTACACCTTC. This codes for CASSVALGGSGYTF.

This clone showed up just a few times. V usage is TRBV7-2 and J usage is TRBJ2-1, with a possible D match to TRBD2 (5 bases). V lost 7 bases to trimming and J lost 7 bases, with 11 bases between them. The CDR3 totals 12 residues. CDR1 is SGHTA, CDR2 FQGNSA, per germline. For the CDR3, the DNA is TGTGCCAGCAATACCGGAGGAAATGAGCAGTTCTTC. It is translated as CASNTGGNEQFF.

This clone was detected a few times. The chain has TRBV5-1 and TRBJ2-5, with TRBD1 matching 10 bases. J gave up 2 bases and V 4 bases, and 5 bases lay outside the gene matches. The CDR3 loop spans 15 amino acids. The germline V gene encodes CDR1 SGHRS and CDR2 YFSETQ. The CDR3 DNA sequence: TGCGCCAGCAGCGCCGGGACAGGGGAACAAGAGACCCAGTACTTC. It yields the protein CASSAGTGEQETQYF.

The gene calls are TRBV7-6 and TRBJ2-6; 15 nucleotides match TRBD2. The length of the CDR3 is 18 residues. With 5 bases clipped from V and 0 bases from J, the junction kept 2 bases outside the gene matches. CDR1 is SGHVS, CDR2 FNYEAQ, per germline. In nucleotides, the CDR3 is TGTGCCAGCAGCCCGGGACTAGCGGGGGGCTCTGGGGCCAACGTCCTGACTTTC. It encodes CASSPGLAGGSGANVLTF. The complete variable domain, with remaining parts taken from reference TRBV7-6 and TRBJ2-6, reads GAGVSQSPRYKVTKRGQDVALRCDPISGHVSLYWYRQALGQGPEFLTYFNYEAQQDKSGLPNDRFSAERPEGSISTLTIQRTEQRDSAMYRCASSPGLAGGSGANVLTFGAGSRLTVL.

This clone was picked up one time. This chain joins TRBV11-1 and TRBJ2-7; 10 bases align to TRBD2. From germline, CDR1 is SGHAT and CDR2 FQDESV (reference sequence). The CDR3 contains 15 residues. Trimming removed 1 base from V and 3 bases from J; junction bases left unmatched: 3. CDR3: CASSLEGTSVYEQYF. In DNA, the CDR3 is TGTGCCAGCAGCTTAGAAGGGACTAGCGTCTACGAGCAGTACTTC.

This clone came up a few times. The genes are TRBV4-1 and TRBJ1-5; TRBD1 might be the D (5 bases). Germline values: CDR1 MGHRA, CDR2 YSYEKL. Trimming shortened V by 4 bases and J by 1 base, and 11 bases separated the two germline ends. The CDR3 spans 15 residues. CDR3 DNA: TGCGCCAGCAGCCCGGGCCGGGGGAGCAATCAGCCCCAGCATTTT. As protein: CASSPGRGSNQPQHF.

This clone was detected a few times. The CDR3 protein is CATSSNRGGYEQYF. The CDR3 DNA follows: TGTGCCACCAGCAGTAACAGGGGCGGCTACGAGCAGTACTTC. This chain joins TRBV15 and TRBJ2-7, with TRBD1 identical over 7 bases. Germline V CDR1 and CDR2: LNHNV, YYDKDF (reference sequence). The CDR3 is made up of 14 amino acids. V gave up 3 bases and J gave up 3 bases; unmatched junction bases: 5.